Following are 11 T cell receptor beta chains from one sample sequenced in a study of regulatory T cells in long-lasting Graves disease. iRepertoire HTBI primers and Arm-PCR of CDR3 regions built TCR beta libraries. TCRdb processed the multiplex PCR reads anew with MiXCR; each CDR3 protein has one entry. The repertoire holds 360,000 or so distinct CDR3 sequences, with 15% to 20% as singletons. As to time point: newly diagnosed GD, antithyroid drugs for less than 3 months. RNA from PBMCs was the source of the TCR library. These data were also reused for a study on T cells in Graves' hyperthyroidism and ophthalmopathy.

Sequencing used peripheral blood mononuclear cells (PBMCs), obtained at new diagnosis, from a patient treated with antithyroid drugs. The origin of the receptors is a woman in her late teens or twenties with Graves disease.

This clonotype occurred a few times. One end of the junction does not line up with germline, which may come from a read error. CDR3: CASSFTNGNTTYF. The CDR3 DNA follows: TGTGCCAGCAGTTTCACCAACGGAAACACCACATATTTT. This sequence joins TRBV27 and TRBJ1-3, with no clear D. CDR3 length: 13 residues. Germline loops: CDR1 MNHEY, CDR2 SMNVEV (reference sequence).

The V gene is TRBV6-1, the J gene TRBJ2-5, with a tentative D call TRBD1 (6 bases). Between the trimmed V and J ends, which lost 7 bases and 2 bases, there was a span of 17 bases. The germline CDR1 and CDR2 sequences are MNHNS and SASEGT. The CDR3 extends over 15 amino acids. CDR3 in DNA: TGTGCCAGCAACCCACAGGGAAGTGGGCAAGAGACCCAGTACTTC. Its protein product is CASNPQGSGQETQYF.

The sample holds many counts of this clonotype. The chain recombines TRBV11-2 with TRBJ2-2; 7 bases line up with TRBD1. Germline assignment: CDR1 SGHAT and CDR2 FQNNGV. This CDR3 has 15 residues. Trimming cost V 5 bases and J 3 bases; bases outside gene matches: 6. The DNA of the CDR3 is TGTGCCAGCAGCAAACAGGGGACAGACACCGGGGAGCTGTTTTTT. Translating it yields CASSKQGTDTGELFF.

The V gene is TRBV2, the J gene TRBJ2-3; 12 nucleotides match TRBD1. J was trimmed by 5 bases and V by 4 bases; bases with no gene match: 10. Per germline, CDR1 SNHLY and CDR2 FYNNEI. CDR3 length equals 17 residues. CDR3 region: CASSGPGTGGVGDTQYF. In nucleotides, the CDR3 is TGTGCCAGCAGTGGTCCCGGGACAGGGGGCGTCGGAGATACGCAGTATTTT.

This clonotype was seen at least ten times. The chain recombines TRBV6-1 with TRBJ2-3, with TRBD2 identical over 7 bases. The germline CDR1 and CDR2 sequences are MNHNS and SASEGT. J gave up 2 bases and V 6 bases, and 5 bases lay outside the gene matches. This CDR3 has 14 amino acids. The CDR3 is CASSSGIYTDTQYF. The CDR3 nucleotides read TGTGCCAGCAGCAGCGGGATCTACACAGATACGCAGTATTTT.

The table lists this clonotype with many counts. The V gene is TRBV28, the J gene TRBJ1-4; perhaps TRBD1 as D (6 bases). Germline CDR1 MDHEN, CDR2 SYDVKM. V was cut by 6 bases and J by 1 base, with 9 bases left in between. CDR3 length: 14 amino acids. In DNA, the CDR3 is TGTGCCAGCAGCCAACAGGGAACTAATGAAAAACTGTTTTTT. Translated: CASSQQGTNEKLFF.

This clonotype was observed a handful of times. For the CDR3, the DNA is TGTGCCTGGATGGGACTAGCTCAGGATGAGCAGTTCTTC. Amino acid sequence: CAWMGLAQDEQFF. V usage is TRBV30 and J usage is TRBJ2-1; 9 nucleotides agree with TRBD2. After removal of 4 bases from V and 8 bases from J, the junction contained 6 bases not matched to a gene. Germline loops: CDR1 GTSNPN, CDR2 SVGIG (reference sequence). The CDR3 sequence is 13 residues long.

The chain recombines TRBV5-1 with TRBJ2-2, with D tentatively TRBD2 (7 bases). Trimming took 4 bases from V and 2 from J, leaving 18 bases between them. Germline lookup yields CDR1 SGHRS and CDR2 YFSETQ. The CDR3 spans 17 residues. The CDR3 DNA reads as TGCGCCAGCAGCGCTAGTCCGGGGGGCTTTAACACCGGGGAGCTGTTTTTT. Protein sequence: CASSASPGGFNTGELFF.

In this sample, this clonotype turned up many times. The V call is TRBV3-1, the J call TRBJ2-1; TRBD2 matches 7 bases. This CDR3 contains 15 residues. Germline trimming cut 2 bases from V and 4 bases from J; bases unmatched to any gene: 5. Germline V gene lookup returns CDR1 LGHDT and CDR2 YNNKEL (reference sequence). The CDR3, as DNA: TGTGCCAGCAGCCAAAAGGGCGGGGGTTACAATGAGCAGTTCTTC. Protein product: CASSQKGGGYNEQFF.

The sample holds a few counts of this clonotype. The J gene is TRBJ2-7, the V gene TRBV4-1; 8 bases agree with TRBD1. CDR1 and CDR2 from the germline V gene are MGHRA and YSYEKL. The length of the CDR3 is 14 residues. Germline trimming cut 4 bases from V and 5 bases from J; bases unmatched to any gene: 7. The CDR3 coding sequence is TGCGCCAGCAGCCTCAGGACAGGGTGGGACGAGCAGTACTTC. Translation: CASSLRTGWDEQYF.

Ten or more counts support this clonotype. V gene TRBV11-2 combines with J gene TRBJ2-5, with no clear D. This CDR3 has 14 amino acids. Per the germline V gene, CDR1 is SGHAT and CDR2 is FQNNGV. The V gene lost 1 base and the J gene lost 2 bases, with 8 bases spanning the gap. In nucleotides, the CDR3 is TGTGCCAGCAGCTTAGGGTACGCGCAAGAGACCCAGTACTTC. Translation: CASSLGYAQETQYF.